This T cell receptor beta chain originates from a study of T cell responses to AZD1222 COVID-19 vaccine. Regarding the study as a whole: The study found Spike-specific TCR breadth and depth rose after two AZD1222 doses. Distributed over spike, vaccine-associated CD4 TCRs predominated at 160-218 and 743-854. Clonal diversity was possibly underestimated, and the donors were mostly white British, with more females. A reported finding is that nearly half of spike-specific TCRs target unmutated variant regions.

CDR1 is SGHVS, CDR2 FQNEAQ, per germline. There are 17 residues in the CDR3. Trimming removed 2 bases at V and 0 bases at J, with 17 bases between. Sequencing was performed with immunoSEQ multiplex PCR; in TCRdb, only in-frame clones are kept and a portion is missing. The sample has some 150,000 clones; 88% are singletons. In regard to this clone: No antigen is known for it.

The rearrangement links TRBV7-8 to TRBJ2-7; D gene ambiguous. Specimen: peripheral blood, collected 28 days after the second dose of the MenACWY control vaccine. The source of this sequence is an adult who received the MenACWY meningococcal vaccine as a control. The CDR3 is CASSLSTWAKLSYEQYF. In nucleotides, the CDR3 is TGTGCCAGCAGCTTAAGTACGTGGGCGAAACTCTCCTACGAGCAGTACTTC. The full variable domain, with the rest looked up from reference TRBV7-8 and TRBJ2-7, is GAGVSQSPRYKVAKRGQDVALRCDPISGHVSLFWYQQALGQGPEFLTYFQNEAQLDKSGLPSDRFFAERPEGSVSTLKIQRTQQEDSAVYLCASSLSTWAKLSYEQYFGPGTRLTVT.